This T cell receptor beta chain was retrieved from a study of shared clonotypes between healthy human individuals (dated by TCRdb to about 2020). Background on the whole study: A couple of women and three men aged 18 to 49 years were included in the cohort. For each donor, three plates each were used for CD4 naive and CD4 memory, two plates were used for CD8 naive, and one plate was used for CD8 memory. Blood TCR repertoires of about five healthy adults were deeply sequenced to estimate repertoire size and the extent of clonotype sharing between individuals. Libraries were prepared and TCR repertoires were sequenced by different laboratories using diverse techniques, in order to increase sequencing depth and limit assay-specific biases. Each donor's leukapheresis produced roughly between roughly 0.85 and 10 billion PBMCs. The investigation overall reported the following: Higher generation probabilities were observed for clonotypes shared by all four sorted-subset donors than for non-shared clonotypes. Incomplete sequencing was indicated by rarefaction of sorted-subset datasets, despite the large sequencing depth. Sampling was restricted to blood, and TCR repertoires in tissues likely differ from the TCR repertoires found in blood. Based on pairwise subsampling, the degree of clonotype sharing among donors was expected to be affected by sequencing depth. Estimated clonotype richness was generally larger for naive than for memory subsets. Across a handful of donors, approximately 4.9% of naive CD4, approximately 3.5% of naive CD8, approximately 2.5% of memory CD4, and roughly 0.41% of memory CD8 clonotypes were shared. The genetic and exposure-history diversity represented was limited by the small number of donors.

As concerns this clone: What this receptor recognizes is not known. No base quality information exists; no much larger clone differs at one position.

Using the deep immunoSEQ assay, TCR CDR3 regions were amplified from genomic DNA by multiplex PCR. Genomic DNA extracted from each cell subset was distributed evenly over all wells of several immunoSEQ 96-well plates, and each plate served as one replicate. For sorted subsets, each replicate PCR was loaded with approximately 190 ng genomic DNA, equivalent to 30,000 or so T cell genomes. Purified libraries were quantified with a Qubit 3.0 fluorometer, sized on a Bioanalyzer 2100, and re-quantified with the KAPA Library Quantification kit. Every immunoSEQ 96-well plate was sequenced on a dedicated single-read 150-cycle Illumina NextSeq 550 flow cell. The authors' pipeline ran thus. Because the immunoSEQ output included only junctional sequences and no quality scores, the filtering could not be the same as the filtering used for full-length reads. To assign V/J genes and CDR3, sequences were annotated using PyIR, a Python wrapper for IgBLAST v1.9, with IMGT germline references. Any read was removed if the V/J assignment was weak (E-value above 1e-6), the CDR3 was missing, or the read contained stop codons, out-of-frame junctions, or ambiguous translated residues. V3J clonotypes were defined as sequences sharing the same inferred V gene, J gene, and CDR3 amino acid sequence. Percentage overlap between repertoires was calculated by dividing the number of shared unique clonotypes by the size of the smaller repertoire. RTK rarefaction, the Chao1 estimator, and Recon v2.1 estimates of unobserved clonotypes were used to assess repertoire richness. OLGA was used to compute generation probabilities for all TCRbeta clonotypes that the gDNA method yielded from four donors. TCRdb mirrors the immuneACCESS table, restricted to in-frame sequences. Some clones are absent from its copies; in checked studies, under half trace to an unresolved V gene, and the reason for the others is unknown. The DNA gave D and trimming, while V, J and clone size come from that table. The sample has some 2,000,000 clones on record, almost 96% of them singletons. The biggest ten clones account for around 0.13% of the sample.

Donors were healthy HIV-negative adults with no recently reported acute infections or vaccinations. All donors were Caucasian adults living in Nashville, Tennessee, USA. Magnetic negative selection was used to enrich CD4+ T cells, after which naive cells were positively selected on CD45RA and the negative fraction became the memory subset. Blood was collected by leukapheresis, and PBMCs were isolated by Ficoll-Histopaque density gradient centrifugation and then cryopreserved in liquid nitrogen vapor phase. Analytical flow cytometry was used to check the purity and quantity of each magnetically sorted T cell population. From each sorted fraction, genomic DNA was isolated and quantified by UV absorbance on a Nanodrop 2000c. This TCR derives from a man between 18 and 29 years old in good health. Source material: naive CD4+ T cells sorted from blood. The cell subset or site label here, explained by the study, means: CD45RA+ positively selected.

The DNA sequence follows: TGTGCCAGCAGTTCCGCTAGCGGGGGGTCCGGGGATGAGCAGTTCTTC. Translated, this gives CASSSASGGSGDEQFF. The V and J genes are TRBV27 and TRBJ2-1, and TRBD2 aligns with 11 junction nucleotides. From the germline V gene (reference sequence), CDR1 is MNHEY and CDR2 is SMNVEV. At the junction V is shortened by 4 bases and J by 8 bases; bases outside the gene matches: 10. The CDR3 measures 16 amino acids from cysteine to phenylalanine. Of all the DNA, just the CDR3 is kept, 48 bases in frame from base 1.